The 9 T cell receptor beta chains below were found in one sample sequenced in a study of shared clonotypes between healthy human individuals. TCRdb's table, derived via immunoSEQ multiplex PCR, lists solely in-frame clones and lacks some. This table holds some 530,000 clones, roughly 80% found once. The sample consisted of PBMCs. The receptor set was obtained from a middle-aged woman in good health. Some clones in this sample may be carry-over from other donors' samples.

V and J are TRBV29-1 and TRBJ2-5; no clear D. The CDR3 sequence is 16 residues long. V lost 4 bases and J 5 bases, leaving 23 bases between the germline ends. Germline assignment: CDR1 SQVTM and CDR2 ANQGSEA. The CDR3 loop reads CSVVKGSSQVTETQYF. In nucleotides, the CDR3 is TGCAGCGTTGTGAAGGGTAGCAGTCAGGTTACGGAGACCCAGTACTTC.

As regards this clone: A read error is the likely source, as a far larger clone sits one nucleotide away. The chain has TRBV6-5 and TRBJ2-5; TRBD1 matches 7 bases. The closer fit of TRBJ2-7 to the DNA end suggests the J call may be wrong. The CDR3 spans 12 residues. Germline lookup yields CDR1 MNHEY and CDR2 SVGAGI. The CDR3 nucleotides read TGTGCCAGCAGGGGGACAGATTACGAGCAGTACTTC. Translating gives CASRGTDYEQYF.

The chain recombines TRBV5-5 with TRBJ2-5, with TRBD1 as a possible D gene (5 bases). The CDR3 totals 14 residues. With 5 bases removed from V and 3 bases from J, the gap between germline ends came to 14 bases. Germline V gene data show CDR1 as SGHKS and CDR2 as YYEKEE (reference sequence). The DNA for the CDR3 is TGTGCCAGCAGGCCTGGGGCTATCAAAGAGACCCAGTACTTC. The encoded protein is CASRPGAIKETQYF.

The chain joins TRBV2 to TRBJ1-1; D gene unclear. This CDR3 has 13 amino acids. Germline values: CDR1 SNHLY, CDR2 FYNNEI. Trimming stripped 7 bases from V and 3 bases from J, with 12 bases between. The CDR3 bases are TGTGCCAGCAAAAAGACTTGGGACACTGAAGCTTTCTTT. Amino acid sequence: CASKKTWDTEAFF.

The rearrangement links TRBV27 to TRBJ2-5; 13 bases agree with TRBD2. This CDR3 is built from 18 residues. After removal of 7 bases from V and 5 bases from J, the junction contained 16 bases not matched to a gene. Looked up from germline, CDR1 is MNHEY and CDR2 is SMNVEV (reference sequence). CDR3 DNA: TGTGCCAGCAACCCCGGGACTAGCGGGAATACTTTTGGGGAGACCCAGTACTTC. It specifies CASNPGTSGNTFGETQYF.

The chain has TRBV2 and TRBJ2-1; the D is unclear. The CDR3 covers 12 residues. The germline gives CDR1 SNHLY, CDR2 FYNNEI. Trimming removed 4 bases from V and 6 bases from J, with 7 bases in between. This chain's CDR3 is CASSVYGNEQFF. DNA of the CDR3: TGTGCCAGCAGTGTATACGGCAATGAGCAGTTCTTC.

On this clone itself: A single base is all that separates this from a far larger clone, so a read error is likely. The chain couples TRBV7-2 to TRBJ2-1; perhaps TRBD2 as D (6 bases). CDR3 length: 14 residues. CDR1 and CDR2 from the germline V gene are SGHTA and FQGNSA. Trimming shortened V by 5 bases and J by 8 bases, and 16 bases separated the two germline ends. CDR3 residues: CASSSIRTTDEQFF. Written as DNA, the CDR3 is TGTGCCAGCAGCAGCATCCGGACTACGGATGAGCAGTTCTTC.

V and J are TRBV19 and TRBJ1-5; D ambiguous. V shed 1 base and J shed 8 bases, with 6 bases lying between them. The CDR3 totals 12 residues. Germline CDR1 is LNHDA and CDR2 is SQIVND (reference sequence). CDR3 region: CASSIGFKPQHF. Here the CDR3 DNA reads TGTGCCAGTAGTATAGGGTTCAAGCCCCAGCATTTT.

As regards this clone: A read error likely explains this, since a far larger clone differs by one base. Other DNA sequences in this sample translate to the same CDR3. The J gene is TRBJ1-2, the V gene TRBV11-2; tentatively, D is TRBD1 (5 bases). The CDR3 covers 13 residues. The V end lost 5 bases, the J end lost 4 bases, and 11 bases lay between the germline ends. The germline CDR1 and CDR2 sequences are SGHAT and FQNNGV. The CDR3 sequence: CASSQGTTYGYTF. DNA for the CDR3: TGTGCCAGCAGCCAGGGAACAACCTATGGCTACACCTTC. Looking up the rest from reference TRBV11-2 and TRBJ1-2 gives the full variable domain: EAGVAQSPRYKIIEKRQSVAFWCNPISGHATLYWYQQILGQGPKLLIQFQNNGVVDDSQLPKDRFSAERLKGVDSTLKIQPAKLEDSAVYLCASSQGTTYGYTFGSGTRLTVV.